The rows below give T cell receptor beta chains drawn from one sample of a study of tumor-infiltrating lymphocytes in localized non-small cell lung cancer. Using immunoSEQ multiplex PCR, the repertoire was profiled, and TCRdb retains in-frame clones only, with some absent. Of under 8,000 clones detected, 65% to 85% appear once; the ten largest clones hold 7% to 9%. Input material: lung tumor tissue. The receptor set was obtained from a human donor with non-small cell lung cancer. Both conserved end residues are part of each CDR3. D genes are given only for firm matches. Size is stated for part of the rows, as once, few or many counts, or as a class when the clone is expanded.

TRBJ2-1	TRBV18	.	TRBD2	CASSGLAGSYNEQFF	TGTGCCAGCTCGGGACTAGCGGGCTCCTACAATGAGCAGTTCTTC
TRBJ1-1	TRBV18	large	TRBD1	CASSPRTGETEAFF	TGTGCCAGCTCACCAAGGACAGGGGAAACTGAAGCTTTCTTT
TRBJ1-2	TRBV29-1	medium-sized	TRBD1	CSVVGQGDYGYTF	TGCAGCGTTGTCGGCCAGGGGGACTATGGCTACACCTTC
TRBJ2-7	TRBV10-2	.	TRBD2	CASSEFGTSGREQYF	TGCGCCAGCAGTGAGTTTGGGACTAGCGGGAGAGAGCAGTACTTC
TRBJ1-5	TRBV19	.	.	CASSIILSSNQPQHF	TGTGCCAGTAGTATAATATTGTCTAGCAATCAGCCCCAGCATTTT
TRBJ1-1	TRBV18	.	TRBD1	CASSPPSTGGSTEAFF	TGTGCCAGCTCACCACCGTCCACAGGGGGTAGCACTGAAGCTTTCTTT
TRBJ1-3	TRBV11-3	.	.	CASSPPRRGKGNTIYF	TGTGCCAGCAGCCCCCCCAGGAGGGGAAAAGGAAACACCATATATTTT
TRBJ2-1	TRBV5-1	.	TRBD2	CASSLERAGGLEEQFF	TGCGCCAGCAGCTTGGAGCGAGCGGGAGGGCTGGAAGAGCAGTTCTTC
TRBJ1-1	TRBV18	.	.	CASSPDRVTEAFF	TGTGCCAGCTCACCGGACAGAGTTACTGAAGCTTTCTTT
TRBJ2-2	TRBV5-1	.	TRBD1	CASSWGTGNTGELFF	TGCGCCAGCAGCTGGGGGACAGGGAACACCGGGGAGCTGTTTTTT
TRBJ1-6	TRBV2	.	.	CASIQESGGSPLHF	TGTGCCAGCATCCAGGAGTCAGGAGGTTCACCCCTCCACTTT
TRBJ2-1	TRBV5-1	few	.	CASSPLNPNHEQFF	TGCGCCAGCAGCCCGCTTAACCCTAACCATGAGCAGTTCTTC
TRBJ1-5	TRBV28	.	.	CASSRNSNQPQHF	TGTGCCAGCAGTCGAAATAGCAATCAGCCCCAGCATTTT
TRBJ1-2	TRBV30	.	.	CAWSVAGVNYGYTF	TGTGCCTGGAGTGTAGCGGGGGTAAACTATGGCTACACCTTC
TRBJ2-2	TRBV11-3	.	TRBD2	CASSFSGPNTGELFF	TGTGCCAGCAGCTTTAGCGGGCCCAACACCGGGGAGCTGTTTTTT
TRBJ2-5	TRBV29-1	.	.	CSVAGVETQYF	TGCAGCGTTGCGGGAGTCGAGACCCAGTACTTC
TRBJ2-1	TRBV20-1	.	.	CSARDYQQFF	TGCAGTGCTAGAGATTACCAGCAGTTCTTC
TRBJ1-4	TRBV30	.	TRBD1	CAWSSPGTANEKLFF	TGTGCCTGGAGTTCACCGGGGACAGCGAATGAAAAACTGTTTTTT
TRBJ1-1	TRBV6-1	.	TRBD1	CASSGQGRIAFF	TGTGCCAGCAGTGGACAGGGCAGAATAGCTTTCTTT
TRBJ2-7	TRBV7-2	.	.	CASSLRGRTSYEQYF	TGTGCCAGCAGCCTCCGGGGCCGGACTTCCTACGAGCAGTACTTC
TRBJ2-5	TRBV7-2	.	TRBD2	CASSFGSGSGGTQYF	TGTGCCAGCAGCTTCGGTAGCGGGAGTGGGGGGACCCAGTACTTC
TRBJ1-1	TRBV5-1	few	.	CASSFTGRDTEAFF	TGCGCCAGCAGCTTTACAGGGAGGGACACTGAAGCTTTCTTT
TRBJ1-3	TRBV5-4	.	.	CASSLQVGAGNTIYF	TGTGCCAGCAGCTTGCAAGTCGGGGCTGGAAACACCATATATTTT
TRBJ2-7	TRBV10-2	.	.	CASSEFGQGRGEQYF	TGCGCCAGCAGTGAGTTCGGGCAGGGGAGGGGCGAGCAGTACTTC
TRBJ1-1	TRBV18	.	.	CASSEGGRITEAFF	TGTGCCAGCTCAGAAGGGGGGAGGATCACTGAAGCTTTCTTT
TRBJ2-6	TRBV10-1	.	.	CATNPIGANVLTF	TGCGCCACCAATCCTATTGGGGCCAACGTCCTGACTTTC
TRBJ1-2	TRBV7-3	.	TRBD1	CASSPQGGVYGYTF	TGTGCCAGCTCACCACAGGGGGGGGTCTATGGCTACACCTTC
TRBJ1-5	TRBV2	.	.	CASSELSSNQPQHF	TGTGCCAGCAGTGAACTCAGTAGCAATCAGCCCCAGCATTTT
TRBJ1-1	TRBV18	.	.	CASSPDSLNTEAFF	TGTGCCAGCTCACCAGACAGCCTGAACACTGAAGCTTTCTTT
TRBJ2-3	TRBV12-5	.	.	CASGLGTSGALNTQYF	TGTGCTAGTGGTTTGGGGACCTCAGGCGCCCTTAATACGCAGTATTTT
TRBJ1-2	TRBV28	.	.	CASSSLGYTF	TGTGCCAGCTCCTCCCTAGGCTACACCTTC
TRBJ2-2	TRBV11-2	once	.	CASSPTQGKGPGELFF	TGTGCCAGCAGCCCGACACAGGGAAAGGGTCCCGGGGAGCTGTTTTTT
TRBJ2-7	TRBV5-1	.	.	CASSPRSYEQYF	TGCGCCAGCAGCCCCCGGTCCTACGAGCAGTACTTC
TRBJ2-7	TRBV10-1	.	TRBD1	CASSERSGTGKSIYEQYF	TGCGCCAGCAGTGAGCGGTCCGGGACAGGGAAAAGTATCTACGAGCAGTACTTC
TRBJ2-6	TRBV18	.	.	CASSPGISSGANVLTF	TGTGCCAGCTCACCAGGGATCAGCTCTGGGGCCAACGTCCTGACTTTC
TRBJ2-5	TRBV11-2	.	.	CASSPSGTEETQYF	TGTGCCAGCAGCCCCTCCGGGACGGAAGAGACCCAGTACTTC
TRBJ2-7	TRBV15	.	TRBD1	CATSKAPGTASYEQYF	TGTGCCACCAGCAAAGCGCCCGGGACAGCTTCCTACGAGCAGTACTTC
TRBJ1-1	TRBV28	.	.	CASSLGRNTEAFF	TGTGCCAGCAGTTTAGGAAGGAACACTGAAGCTTTCTTT
TRBJ1-2	TRBV27	large	TRBD1	CASSPGQGGGYTF	TGTGCCAGCAGTCCTGGACAGGGGGGTGGCTACACCTTC
TRBJ2-7	TRBV27	few	TRBD1	CASSRDRNSYEQYF	TGTGCCAGCAGTCGGGACAGGAACTCCTACGAGCAGTACTTC
TRBJ1-1	TRBV7-3	.	.	CASSFASNTEAFF	TGTGCCAGCAGCTTCGCTTCGAACACTGAAGCTTTCTTT
TRBJ1-2	TRBV10-3	.	TRBD1	CAISGQGESNYGYTF	TGTGCCATCAGCGGACAGGGGGAATCGAACTATGGCTACACCTTC
TRBJ1-3	TRBV28	.	.	CASSPRVSGNTIYF	TGTGCCAGCAGTCCCAGGGTCTCTGGAAACACCATATATTTT
TRBJ1-5	TRBV2	.	TRBD1	CAVQGKDVNQPQHF	TGTGCCGTACAGGGGAAGGATGTTAATCAGCCCCAGCATTTT
TRBJ2-1	TRBV9	.	TRBD2	CASSVQEREGNEQFF	TGTGCCAGCAGCGTTCAGGAGCGGGAGGGCAATGAGCAGTTCTTC
TRBJ2-3	TRBV27	.	.	CASSSDITRTDTQYF	TGTGCCAGCAGTTCCGACATTACTCGCACAGATACGCAGTATTTT
TRBJ2-1	TRBV9	.	TRBD2	CASSRTSGTYNEQFF	TGTGCCAGCAGCCGGACTAGCGGGACGTACAATGAGCAGTTCTTC
TRBJ2-1	TRBV7-9	.	.	CASSSRRSDYNEQFF	TGTGCCAGCAGCTCTAGGCGTTCCGACTACAATGAGCAGTTCTTC
TRBJ2-7	TRBV27	.	TRBD2	CASSPGTSGSNEQYF	TGTGCCAGCAGTCCAGGGACTAGCGGGAGTAACGAGCAGTACTTC
TRBJ2-2	TRBV7-8	.	.	CASSSPEGMDTGELFF	TGTGCCAGCAGCTCCCCTGAGGGCATGGACACCGGGGAGCTGTTTTTT
TRBJ1-6	TRBV2	.	.	CASSESGQGSYNSPLHF	TGTGCCAGCAGTGAATCCGGGCAAGGGTCCTATAATTCACCCCTCCACTTT
TRBJ1-1	TRBV25-1	.	.	CASSSQGGTEAFF	TGTGCCAGCAGTTCGCAGGGAGGGACTGAAGCTTTCTTT
TRBJ1-1	TRBV6-1	.	TRBD1	CASSGWTGGSTEAFF	TGTGCCAGCAGTGGTTGGACAGGGGGGAGCACTGAAGCTTTCTTT
TRBJ2-7	TRBV20-1	.	.	CSASLANEQYF	TGCAGTGCTTCGCTAGCGAACGAGCAGTACTTC
TRBJ1-1	TRBV4-1	.	TRBD1	CASSQWDRGLVEAFF	TGCGCCAGCAGCCAATGGGACAGGGGCCTGGTTGAAGCTTTCTTT
TRBJ1-2	TRBV9	.	.	CASMTLGYGYTF	TGTGCCAGCATGACCCTGGGCTATGGCTACACCTTC
TRBJ2-7	TRBV27	few	.	CASSLSGAYSYEQYF	TGTGCCAGCAGTTTATCAGGGGCCTACTCCTACGAGCAGTACTTC
TRBJ2-1	TRBV4-1	.	.	CASRTGGSSLNGQFF	TGCGCCAGCAGGACTGGGGGGAGCTCCCTCAATGGGCAGTTCTTC
TRBJ2-1	TRBV11-2	large	TRBD1	CASSPQTGATSYNEQFF	TGTGCCAGCAGCCCCCAGACAGGGGCGACCTCCTACAATGAGCAGTTCTTC